This passage covers 27 T cell receptor beta chains from one sample sequenced in a study of T cell changes during pregnancy in multiple sclerosis. Profiling relied on immunoSEQ multiplex PCR, and the TCRdb table lists in-frame clones only, not all of them. The data contain tens of thousands of clones, about 92% of them singletons. The sample in question was CD4+ T cells from peripheral blood mononuclear cells, obtained before pregnancy. Receptors were obtained from a female donor with multiple sclerosis, enrolled in a pregnancy study.

The chain couples TRBV5-1 to TRBJ1-1, with D unresolved. The CDR3 contains 13 residues. Germline lookup yields CDR1 SGHRS and CDR2 YFSETQ. Between the trimmed V and J ends, which lost 1 base and 5 bases, there was a span of 9 bases. CDR3 bases: TGCGCCAGCAGCTTGTCGTCCCTGACTGAAGCTTTCTTT. Translated, it gives CASSLSSLTEAFF.

This clone was seen just once. Other DNA sequences of this sample code for an identical CDR3. Here the CDR3 DNA reads TGTGCCAGCAGTGACAGGGGGAACTATGGCTACACCTTC. Amino acid sequence: CASSDRGNYGYTF. The chain has TRBV2 and TRBJ1-2; 7 bases map to TRBD1. CDR3 size: 13 residues. Per germline, CDR1 SNHLY and CDR2 FYNNEI. The V and J ends lost 3 bases and 2 bases, in that order; junction bases with no gene match: 0.

The chain is built from TRBV23-1 and TRBJ2-7; possibly TRBD2 for D (6 bases). TRBV23-1 is treated as an ORF (open reading frame) with a function not yet certain. The V gene lost 8 bases and the J gene lost 1 base, with 15 bases spanning the gap. This CDR3 is built from 14 residues. Written as DNA, the CDR3 is TGCGCCAGCGGGCACGGGAGCTCGTCCTACGAGCAGTACTTC. The encoded protein is CASGHGSSSYEQYF.

A single count supports this clone. DNA for the CDR3: TGCGCCAGCAGCTTGGTAGCGGGGCTAGAGACCCAGTACTTC. Protein: CASSLVAGLETQYF. The rearrangement links TRBV5-1 to TRBJ2-5; 8 bases are shared with TRBD2. This CDR3 has 14 residues. The germline CDR1 and CDR2 sequences are SGHRS and YFSETQ. J lost 4 bases, V lost 0 bases, and 2 bases had no gene match. The full variable domain, completed using reference TRBV5-1 and TRBJ2-5, is KAGVTQTPRYLIKTRGQQVTLSCSPISGHRSVSWYQQTPGQGLQFLFEYFSETQRNKGNFPGRFSGRQFSNSRSEMNVSTLELGDSALYLCASSLVAGLETQYFGPGTRLLVL.

This chain's CDR3 is CASRMRGADTQYF. Here the CDR3 DNA reads TGTGCCAGCAGAATGCGGGGGGCAGATACGCAGTATTTT. The chain recombines TRBV5-6 with TRBJ2-3; 8 bases align to TRBD2. The germline gives CDR1 SGHDT, CDR2 YYEEEE. V was pared by 5 bases and J by 4 bases, with 3 bases of the junction left unmatched. The CDR3 is 13 amino acids. Full variable domain (missing parts from reference TRBV5-6 and TRBJ2-3): DAGVTQSPTHLIKTRGQQVTLRCSPKSGHDTVSWYQQALGQGPQFIFQYYEEEERQRGNFPDRFSGHQFPNYSSELNVNALLLGDSALYLCASRMRGADTQYFGPGTRLTVL.

This clone was seen a handful of times. The chain uses TRBV18 and TRBJ1-1; 8 bases agree with TRBD1. CDR3 size: 15 residues. The V gene's germline CDR1 is KGHSH and CDR2 LQKENI. The V and J ends lost 3 bases and 5 bases, in that order; junction bases with no gene match: 8. The CDR3 sequence: CASSPRPRGQTEAFF. In DNA form, the CDR3 reads TGTGCCAGCTCACCTCGACCCAGGGGGCAGACTGAAGCTTTCTTT.

The gene calls are TRBV7-2 and TRBJ2-1; D unclear. This CDR3 comprises 13 residues. In germline, CDR1 is SGHTA, CDR2 FQGNSA. V lost 5 bases and J lost 13, with 18 bases in between. The CDR3 sequence: CASSDRVGHSQFF. The CDR3 bases are TGTGCCAGCAGCGATCGGGTTGGTCACTCACAGTTCTTC.

The rearrangement uses TRBV19 and TRBJ2-1, with TRBD2 matching over 13 bases. V shed 2 bases and J 10 bases; nucleotides not matched to a gene: 5. The CDR3 sequence is 15 residues long. Germline values: CDR1 LNHDA, CDR2 SQIVND (reference sequence). The CDR3 DNA reads TGTGCCAGTAGTATACCGACTAGCGGGGGGCTAGAGCAGTTCTTC. Its protein product is CASSIPTSGGLEQFF.

The chain uses TRBV7-2 and TRBJ2-5; TRBD2 matches 9 bases. Germline CDR1 is SGHTA and CDR2 is FQGNSA. J lost 1 base, V lost 3 bases, and 3 bases had no gene match. The length of the CDR3 is 15 residues. The CDR3 DNA reads TGTGCCAGCAGCTTTCATAGCGGGGGCCAAGAGACCCAGTACTTC. It translates to CASSFHSGGQETQYF.

CDR3 region: CSVRRGQGPTEAFF. The CDR3 bases are TGCAGCGTTCGGCGAGGACAGGGACCCACTGAAGCTTTCTTT. The rearrangement links TRBV29-1 to TRBJ1-1, with TRBD1 matching over 8 bases. This CDR3 is 14 amino acids long. The germline V gene has CDR1 SQVTM and CDR2 ANQGSEA. J lost 4 bases, V lost 5 bases, and 9 bases had no gene match.

This chain connects TRBV19 to TRBJ2-5; TRBD1 agrees at 8 bases. This CDR3 has 15 amino acids. Losses at the gene ends were 1 base for V and 4 bases for J; bases not matched to a gene: 5. Germline lookup yields CDR1 LNHDA and CDR2 SQIVND (reference sequence). CDR3 DNA: TGTGCCAGTAGTATAGGGGGACAGGTGGGAGAGACCCAGTACTTC. It encodes CASSIGGQVGETQYF.

The chain couples TRBV27 to TRBJ1-1, with TRBD1 identical over 7 bases. V was pared by 2 bases and J by 10 bases, with 13 bases of the junction left unmatched. The CDR3 contains 15 residues. The V gene's germline CDR1 is MNHEY and CDR2 SMNVEV (reference sequence). The CDR3 region has the DNA TGTGCCAGCAGTTTAAGTTACGACAGGGCCCTGGGAGCTTTCTTT. The encoded protein is CASSLSYDRALGAFF.

The chain combines TRBV7-8 with TRBJ1-5; 7 positions match TRBD1. The CDR3 loop spans 19 amino acids. Per germline, CDR1 SGHVS and CDR2 FQNEAQ. V trimming: 5 bases; J trimming: 0 bases; junction bases outside the gene matches: 16. CDR3 in amino acids: CASSQKLGGHSYSNQPQHF. The DNA for the CDR3 is TGTGCCAGCAGCCAAAAGCTAGGGGGCCACAGCTATAGCAATCAGCCCCAGCATTTT.

V gene TRBV27 combines with J gene TRBJ1-1; D is unresolved. The germline V gene has CDR1 MNHEY and CDR2 SMNVEV (reference sequence). The ends were cut back, 5 bases at V and 0 bases at J, with 13 bases in the middle. The CDR3 consists of 15 residues. CDR3 sequence (DNA): TGTGCCAGCAGTCCCGCAGGAGGAATGAACACTGAAGCTTTCTTT. Translating gives CASSPAGGMNTEAFF.

The chain is built from TRBV30 and TRBJ1-5, with a possible D match to TRBD1 (5 bases). The CDR3 is made up of 13 amino acids. Trimming took 3 bases from V and 5 from J, leaving 11 bases between them. Per the germline V gene, CDR1 is GTSNPN and CDR2 is SVGIG (reference sequence). CDR3 DNA: TGTGCCTGGAGGTCCCGGGGGGATCAGCCCCAGCATTTT. Its protein product is CAWRSRGDQPQHF.

This sequence joins TRBV28 and TRBJ1-1; the match to TRBD1 covers 7 bases. J gave up 0 bases and V 4 bases, and 8 bases lay outside the gene matches. Germline V gene lookup returns CDR1 MDHEN and CDR2 SYDVKM. This CDR3 is built from 16 residues. The CDR3 DNA follows: TGTGCCAGCAGTTCGCCCGCCGGGACAGTGAACACTGAAGCTTTCTTT. Translating gives CASSSPAGTVNTEAFF.

The chain employs TRBV28 and TRBJ2-1, with 8 bases aligning to TRBD1. The germline CDR1 and CDR2 sequences are MDHEN and SYDVKM. This CDR3 has 16 amino acids. Losses at the gene ends were 5 bases for V and 16 bases for J; bases not matched to a gene: 22. CDR3 loop: CASSPLVLSSTGAVFF. CDR3 nucleotide sequence: TGTGCCAGCAGTCCCCTGGTCCTCTCTTCGACAGGGGCGGTATTCTTC.

J is TRBJ1-4 and V is TRBV9, with D hard to call. CDR1 is SGDLS and CDR2 is YYNGEE in the germline V gene. V was clipped by 0 bases and J by 0 bases, with 12 bases between them. The length of the CDR3 is 17 residues. The CDR3 spells CASSVDARLSTNEKLFF. CDR3 DNA: TGTGCCAGCAGCGTAGATGCCAGGCTATCAACTAATGAAAAACTGTTTTTT.

V gene TRBV2 combines with J gene TRBJ2-7; TRBD2 aligns across 14 bases. J was trimmed by 6 bases and V by 4 bases; bases with no gene match: 5. CDR1 and CDR2 (germline): SNHLY, FYNNEI. The CDR3 has 15 residues. CDR3 region: CASSAPGLAGAEQYF. CDR3 bases: TGTGCCAGCAGTGCCCCGGGACTAGCGGGGGCCGAGCAGTACTTC. Variable domain in full (rest from reference TRBV2 and TRBJ2-7): EPEVTQTPSHQVTQMGQEVILRCVPISNHLYFYWYRQILGQKVEFLVSFYNNEISEKSEIFDDQFSVERPDGSNFTLKIRSTKLEDSAMYFCASSAPGLAGAEQYFGPGTRLTVT.

V and J are TRBV28 and TRBJ2-3; 10 bases align to TRBD1. The CDR3 totals 16 residues. The germline gives CDR1 MDHEN, CDR2 SYDVKM. V was clipped by 4 bases and J by 5 bases; unmatched bases: 9. Written as DNA, the CDR3 is TGTGCCAGCAGTTCCCTAGGACAGGGGGACGGAGATACGCAGTATTTT. It is translated as CASSSLGQGDGDTQYF.

The rearrangement joins TRBV27 to TRBJ2-5, with TRBD1 identical over 9 bases. The CDR3 loop spans 16 amino acids. Trimming removed 4 bases from V and 2 bases from J; junction bases left unmatched: 8. The germline gives CDR1 MNHEY, CDR2 SMNVEV (reference sequence). The CDR3 nucleotides are TGTGCCAGCAGTTCGGGCGGGACAGGGTTTCAAGAGACCCAGTACTTC. Translating it yields CASSSGGTGFQETQYF.

The chain links TRBV2 to TRBJ2-7, with D possibly matching TRBD2 (5 bases). V was pared by 1 base and J by 4 bases, with 14 bases between. CDR3 length equals 15 residues. The germline V gene has CDR1 SNHLY and CDR2 FYNNEI. The CDR3 DNA is TGTGCCAGCAGTGAAGAGGCCTCCCGGGGTTACGAGCAGTACTTC. Its translation: CASSEEASRGYEQYF.

This chain joins TRBV7-2 and TRBJ2-1; TRBD1 aligns across 8 bases. This CDR3 has 13 amino acids. Germline CDR1 is SGHTA and CDR2 is FQGNSA. Trimming at V came to 4 bases and at J to 8 bases, leaving 4 bases not matched to a gene. The CDR3 is CASSSDRADEQFF. CDR3 DNA: TGTGCCAGCAGCTCGGACAGGGCCGATGAGCAGTTCTTC. Variable domain in full (rest from reference TRBV7-2 and TRBJ2-1): GAGVSQSPSNKVTEKGKDVELRCDPISGHTALYWYRQSLGQGLEFLIYFQGNSAPDKSGLPSDRFSAERTGGSVSTLTIQRTQQEDSAVYLCASSSDRADEQFFGPGTRLTVL.

The chain couples TRBV5-6 to TRBJ2-7; 8 bases map to TRBD1. Looked up from germline, CDR1 is SGHDT and CDR2 is YYEEEE. V shed 5 bases and J 6 bases; nucleotides not matched to a gene: 16. The CDR3 consists of 16 residues. This chain's CDR3 is CASRVGPRGPSLEQYF. The CDR3, as DNA: TGTGCCAGCAGAGTGGGGCCCAGGGGGCCCTCCCTCGAGCAGTACTTC.

The chain recombines TRBV25-1 with TRBJ1-3, with D possibly TRBD1 on 6 matching bases. This CDR3 has 17 amino acids. In germline, CDR1 is MGHDK, CDR2 SYGVNS. Deletions cut 3 bases from V and 2 bases from J, with 17 bases between. CDR3 region: CASSDYGPGVTGNTIYF. The CDR3 DNA sequence: TGTGCCAGCAGTGATTATGGGCCAGGGGTTACTGGAAACACCATATATTTT.

V is TRBV4-2 and J is TRBJ2-2, with a weak D call TRBD2 (6 bases). CDR3 length: 14 residues. Trimming removed 2 bases at V and 7 bases at J, with 11 bases between. Germline V CDR1 and CDR2: LGHNA, YNFKEQ. The CDR3: CASSQPSTSGELFF. The CDR3 region has the DNA TGTGCCAGCAGCCAACCCTCGACTAGCGGGGAGCTGTTTTTT.

The chain links TRBV12-5 to TRBJ1-1; 10 bases agree with TRBD1. V trimming: 7 bases; J trimming: 0 bases; junction bases outside the gene matches: 8. The germline gives CDR1 LGHNT, CDR2 FRNRAP. This CDR3 is 16 amino acids long. The CDR3 nucleotides are TGTGCTAGTGCCCCCGGACAGGGGGACCTGAACACTGAAGCTTTCTTT. This codes for CASAPGQGDLNTEAFF. Looking up the rest from reference TRBV12-5 and TRBJ1-1 gives the full variable domain: DARVTQTPRHKVTEMGQEVTMRCQPILGHNTVFWYRQTMMQGLELLAYFRNRAPLDDSGMPKDRFSAEMPDATLATLKIQPSEPRDSAVYFCASAPGQGDLNTEAFFGQGTRLTVV.